One T cell receptor beta chain is described in this entry. Its cognate antigen has yet to be identified. The sample holds no much larger clone one base away, and base qualities are not on file. Libraries were constructed by the immunoSEQ multiplex PCR assay. DNA from the cultured and isolated CD4+ T cells underwent TCR beta CDR3 sequencing. Per the original workflow: Non-productive TCR sequences were discarded, and reads were trimmed to the CDR3 region, with only CDR3s of 7 or more amino acids retained. The MANAFEST web app was used to identify antigen-specific clonotypes by comparing expansion in peptide wells with expansion in reference cultures. Positive clones required FDR<0.05 expansion versus reference and all other wells, odds ratio above 5, and frequency above 0.1% in two replicate wells. A clonotype was called cross-reactive if it was significantly expanded both in SARS-CoV-2 spike wells and in at least one common cold coronavirus spike condition. CDR3 similarity was assessed by Levenshtein distance using the stringdist R package, and unrooted trees were constructed with ape in R 3.6.1. Sourced from immuneACCESS, this table was stored by TCRdb with only in-frame sequences that have V and J called. A share of the clones is absent; for the studies checked, an unresolved V gene accounts for under half, and the remainder has no known explanation. V, J and clone size derive from that table, while D and trimming were established from the DNA sequence. This sample has approximately 57,000 clones in its table, and approximately 80% of those were observed once. The top ten constitute 3.5% to 5.5% of the sample.

After about 10 days of culture, CD4+ T cells were isolated with the EasySep CD4+ T cell isolation kit. Each participant received two doses of an mRNA SARS-CoV-2 vaccine, either BNT162b2 or mRNA-1273. Healthy vaccine recipients had no prior SARS-CoV-2 infection, confirmed by negative nucleocapsid antibodies before and after vaccination. On days 3 and 7, half of the culture medium was replaced with fresh IL-2-containing medium. Unless noted otherwise, every peptide stimulation condition was cultured in triplicate wells. PBMC were separated from whole blood using Ficoll-Paque Plus gradient centrifugation and were then either cryopreserved at -140C or used fresh. Genomic DNA was extracted from cultured CD4+ T cells with the QIAamp micro DNA kit. This specimen belongs to a study of vaccination effects on CD4 cells after COVID-19 (dated by TCRdb to the early 2020s). Regarding the study in general: In the ViraFEST assay, PBMC were stimulated with viral peptide pools, and antigen-specific CD4+ T cell clonotypes were then identified by expansion using TCR sequencing. Post-vaccine samples across the study were collected a median of 72 days after the second dose, with a range of 14 to 241. Each well held around 1.9 million PBMC cultured in IMDM containing about 5.4% human AB serum, around 9.3 IU/ml IL-2 and gentamicin, along with approximately 10 ug/ml peptides. In both COVID-19 convalescent patients and infection-naive vaccine recipients, the study compared SARS-CoV-2 spike-specific CD4+ TCR repertoires from before mRNA vaccination with those from after it. Altogether, some ten COVID-19 convalescent patients and a handful of SARS-CoV-2-naive healthy vaccine recipients made up the full study. The Oncomine TCR Beta short-read assay on an Illumina iSeq 100 was used to sequence cultures from other donors in the study.

Points the paper makes about the study in general: At late post-vaccination timepoints, both infection-induced and vaccine-induced clones showed marked clonal contraction, consistent with waning T cell responses. Among healthy vaccine recipients, nearly all vaccine-induced clones were SARS-CoV-2 mono-reactive, and just 1 of 255 was cross-reactive with common cold coronaviruses. The study was limited by a small number of convalescent patients and lacked early post-infection timepoints.

The receptor comes from a human donor who received a COVID-19 vaccine. The sample in question was CD4+ T cells from PBMCs cultured without peptide, obtained after COVID-19 vaccination.

The DNA sequence reads TGTGCCAGCAGCGTAGGGGAGGGGGACAGGGGGAACACTGAAGCTTTCTTT. Its coded protein is CASSVGEGDRGNTEAFF. This chain is built from TRBV9 and TRBJ1-1, and 10 bases in between align with TRBD1. The germline V gene provides CDR1 SGDLS and CDR2 YYNGEE. V loses 0 bases at its end and J loses 1 base; junction bases beyond the gene matches: 6. There are 17 amino acids in the CDR3, from cysteine to phenylalanine inclusive. Only the CDR3 DNA stays, 51 bases, in frame from base 1. The variable domain in full, with residues beyond the CDR3 obtained from the reference TRBV9 and TRBJ1-1 genes, is DSGVTQTPKHLITATGQRVTLRCSPRSGDLSVYWYQQSLDQGLQFLIQYYNGEERAKGNILERFSAQQFPDLHSELNLSSLELGDSALYFCASSVGEGDRGNTEAFFGQGTRLTVV.